Listed below are T cell receptor beta chains from one sample, sequenced in a study of cytomegalovirus exposure and HLA in healthy donors. Some clones are missing from TCRdb's copy, which holds only in-frame ones; the method was immunoSEQ multiplex PCR. The repertoire table contains more than 95,000 clones. Source material: PBMCs. The receptors shown here come from a man aged 18 to 30 in good health and CMV-seronegative. The CDR3 runs from the conserved cysteine through the conserved F or W. Each record gives: V gene, D gene, J gene, clone size, CDR3 DNA, CDR3 protein. The D gene is left open where the match is weak. Size is omitted from some rows. Given values are once, few, many or a class for expanded clones.

V: TRBV5-1; D: TRBD1; J: TRBJ1-1; size: -; DNA: TGCGCCAGCAGCCAATACAGGGGTGCTAACACTGAAGCTTTCTTT; CDR3: CASSQYRGANTEAFF
V: TRBV7-9; D: TRBD1; J: TRBJ1-1; size: -; DNA: TGTGCCAGCAGCTGGGACAGGGGGAGTACTGAAGCTTTCTTT; CDR3: CASSWDRGSTEAFF
V: TRBV28; D: -; J: TRBJ2-3; size: -; DNA: TGTGCCAGCAGTTTAGTCTATCCAGATACGCAGTATTTT; CDR3: CASSLVYPDTQYF
V: TRBV5-1; D: -; J: TRBJ2-3; size: -; DNA: TGCGCCAGCAGCCACGCAACTCGGACAGGCACAGATACGCAGTATTTT; CDR3: CASSHATRTGTDTQYF
V: TRBV27; D: -; J: TRBJ2-2; size: -; DNA: TGTGCCAGCAGTGCCCAGTACGGGGGGCGGTTGGGCACCGGGGAGCTGTTTTTT; CDR3: CASSAQYGGRLGTGELFF
V: TRBV5-1; D: TRBD1; J: TRBJ1-3; size: -; DNA: TGCGCCAGCAGCCCAAGGACAGGCTCTGGAAACACCATATATTTT; CDR3: CASSPRTGSGNTIYF
V: TRBV29-1; D: TRBD1; J: TRBJ2-5; size: -; DNA: TGCAGCGTTGGACAGGGAGAGACCCAGTACTTC; CDR3: CSVGQGETQYF
V: TRBV7-2; D: -; J: TRBJ1-2; size: -; DNA: TGTGCCAGCACGGGGACAAGGAACTATGGCTACACCTTC; CDR3: CASTGTRNYGYTF
V: TRBV27; D: TRBD2; J: TRBJ2-3; size: -; DNA: TGTGCCAGCACCAGACTAGCGGGGACCACAGATACGCAGTATTTT; CDR3: CASTRLAGTTDTQYF
V: TRBV27; D: -; J: TRBJ2-2; size: -; DNA: TGTGCCAGCGCGGGCCAGGCGGGGACCGGGGAGCTGTTTTTT; CDR3: CASAGQAGTGELFF
V: TRBV7-3; D: TRBD1; J: TRBJ2-7; size: -; DNA: TGTGCCAGCAGCGCCCCCGGGACAGCCGAGCAGTACTTC; CDR3: CASSAPGTAEQYF
V: TRBV5-1; D: TRBD2; J: TRBJ2-1; size: -; DNA: TGCGCCAGCAGCTTCAAAGCGGGAGGGCCGGTGAATGAGCAGTTCTTC; CDR3: CASSFKAGGPVNEQFF
V: TRBV6-4; D: TRBD1; J: TRBJ1-2; size: -; DNA: TGTGCCAGCAAAACCGGGACAGATCCTAACTATGGCTACACCTTC; CDR3: CASKTGTDPNYGYTF
V: TRBV13; D: -; J: TRBJ2-7; size: -; DNA: TGTGCCAGCAGCCTAGTTCGGTCCGGCTACGAGCAGTACTTC; CDR3: CASSLVRSGYEQYF
V: TRBV7-3; D: TRBD1; J: TRBJ1-2; size: -; DNA: TGTGCCAGCAGTCTGGGACAGGGTGCAGCTAACTATGGCTACACCTTC; CDR3: CASSLGQGAANYGYTF
V: TRBV6-1; D: TRBD1; J: TRBJ2-7; size: -; DNA: TGTGCCAGCAGTCAGATTGGACAGGGCTCCTACGAGCAGTACTTC; CDR3: CASSQIGQGSYEQYF
V: TRBV28; D: -; J: TRBJ2-4; size: -; DNA: TGTGCCAGCAGTGCGGTCGGAGAACTAGCCAAAAACATTCAGTACTTC; CDR3: CASSAVGELAKNIQYF
V: TRBV2; D: TRBD2; J: TRBJ2-2; size: -; DNA: TGTGCCAGCACCCCTGGGACTACTAGGACCGGGGAGCTGTTTTTT; CDR3: CASTPGTTRTGELFF
V: TRBV30; D: -; J: TRBJ1-1; size: -; DNA: TGTGCCTGGAGTGAAGAGGCGTATACTGAAGCTTTCTTT; CDR3: CAWSEEAYTEAFF
V: TRBV10-3; D: TRBD2; J: TRBJ2-1; size: -; DNA: TGTGCCATCTTAGCGGGGCGTGACTACAATGAGCAGTTCTTC; CDR3: CAILAGRDYNEQFF
V: TRBV20-1; D: -; J: TRBJ1-1; size: -; DNA: TGCAGTGCTCTAAGACAGACTTTTTTT; CDR3: CSALRQTFF
V: TRBV27; D: TRBD1; J: TRBJ1-1; size: -; DNA: TGTGCCAGCTCGTTCGGCAGGGGGCTAACTGAAGCTTTCTTT; CDR3: CASSFGRGLTEAFF
V: TRBV9; D: -; J: TRBJ1-1; size: -; DNA: TGTGCCAGCAACCTTGCAGGGTCGGATATGAGCACTGAAGCTTTCTTT; CDR3: CASNLAGSDMSTEAFF
V: TRBV19; D: TRBD1; J: TRBJ1-5; size: -; DNA: TGTGCCAGTACCGCTCGGCAGGGGGTTCAGCCCCAGCATTTT; CDR3: CASTARQGVQPQHF
V: TRBV6-1; D: -; J: TRBJ2-5; size: medium-sized; DNA: TGTGCCAGCATCGTCGGAGAAGGACAAGAGACCCAGTACTTC; CDR3: CASIVGEGQETQYF
V: TRBV5-4; D: -; J: TRBJ2-1; size: -; DNA: TGTGCCAGCAGCCCGGACACGAGCTCCTACAATGAGCAGTTCTTC; CDR3: CASSPDTSSYNEQFF
V: TRBV9; D: -; J: TRBJ2-2; size: -; DNA: TGTGCCAGCAGCGTCGCGGGATTGGGGGCCGGGGAGCTGTTTTTT; CDR3: CASSVAGLGAGELFF
V: TRBV28; D: -; J: TRBJ1-2; size: -; DNA: TGTGCCGTGGAGGGAATCCTGGGCTACACCTTC; CDR3: CAVEGILGYTF
V: TRBV28; D: -; J: TRBJ1-1; size: -; DNA: TGTGCCAGCAGTCTCCCTGAATGGGGAGTGGCTTTCTTT; CDR3: CASSLPEWGVAFF
V: TRBV7-2; D: TRBD1; J: TRBJ2-7; size: -; DNA: TGTGCCAGCAGCCAAGACAGGGGCTACGAGCAGTACTTC; CDR3: CASSQDRGYEQYF
V: TRBV5-6; D: TRBD2; J: TRBJ2-1; size: -; DNA: TGTGCCAGCAGCTTTCAGCCCTTTGCGGGAGACTACAATGAGCAGTTCTTC; CDR3: CASSFQPFAGDYNEQFF
V: TRBV10-3; D: TRBD2; J: TRBJ2-2; size: -; DNA: TGTGCCATCAGTGAGTCGAGGACTAGCGGGAGGTACACCGGGGAGCTGTTTTTT; CDR3: CAISESRTSGRYTGELFF
V: TRBV7-9; D: -; J: TRBJ2-1; size: -; DNA: TGTGCCAGCAGCTTAAATAGCAATGAGCAGTTCTTC; CDR3: CASSLNSNEQFF
V: TRBV19; D: -; J: TRBJ1-1; size: -; DNA: TGTGCCAGTAGTGCCGTGGGGGGTTTGAACACTGAAGCTTTCTTT; CDR3: CASSAVGGLNTEAFF
V: TRBV30; D: -; J: TRBJ2-5; size: -; DNA: TGTGCCACCTCGGGAGACAGCCCTGCGGGGACCCAGTACTTC; CDR3: CATSGDSPAGTQYF
V: TRBV13; D: -; J: TRBJ2-7; size: -; DNA: TGTGCCAGCAGCCTGGTGCGGGGAGGCTCCTCCTCCTACGAGCAGTACTTC; CDR3: CASSLVRGGSSSYEQYF
V: TRBV28; D: -; J: TRBJ1-5; size: -; DNA: TGTGCCAGCATCCTACAGAGAGGGTATAGCAATCAGCCCCAGCATTTT; CDR3: CASILQRGYSNQPQHF
V: TRBV2; D: TRBD2; J: TRBJ2-5; size: -; DNA: TGTGCCAGCACCCCCTTGGGGAGGGGAGAGACCCAGTACTTC; CDR3: CASTPLGRGETQYF
V: TRBV5-1; D: -; J: TRBJ2-5; size: -; DNA: TGCGCCAGCAGACTCCAGGGTGGTTATGGGGAGACCCAGTACTTC; CDR3: CASRLQGGYGETQYF
V: TRBV5-1; D: -; J: TRBJ1-3; size: -; DNA: TGCGCCAGCAGCTTGGGTCCCGGGGATGGAAACACCATATATTTT; CDR3: CASSLGPGDGNTIYF